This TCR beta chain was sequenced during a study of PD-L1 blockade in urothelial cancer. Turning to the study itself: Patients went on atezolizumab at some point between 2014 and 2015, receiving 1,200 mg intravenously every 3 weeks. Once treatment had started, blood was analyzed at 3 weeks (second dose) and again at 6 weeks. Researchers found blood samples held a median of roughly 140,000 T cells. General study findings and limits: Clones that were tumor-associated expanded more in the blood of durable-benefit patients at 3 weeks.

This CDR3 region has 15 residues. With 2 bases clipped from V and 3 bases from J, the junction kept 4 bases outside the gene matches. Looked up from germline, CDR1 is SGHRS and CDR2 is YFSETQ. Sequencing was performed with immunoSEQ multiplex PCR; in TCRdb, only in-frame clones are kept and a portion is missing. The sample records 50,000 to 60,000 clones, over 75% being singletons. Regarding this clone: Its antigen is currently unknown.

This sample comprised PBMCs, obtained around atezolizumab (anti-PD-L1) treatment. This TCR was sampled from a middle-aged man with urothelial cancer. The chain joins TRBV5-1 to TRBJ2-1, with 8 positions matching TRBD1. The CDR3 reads CASSFQGALYNEQFF. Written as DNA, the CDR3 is TGCGCCAGCAGCTTCCAGGGGGCCCTCTACAATGAGCAGTTCTTC. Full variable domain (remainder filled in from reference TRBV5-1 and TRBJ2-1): KAGVTQTPRYLIKTRGQQVTLSCSPISGHRSVSWYQQTPGQGLQFLFEYFSETQRNKGNFPGRFSGRQFSNSRSEMNVSTLELGDSALYLCASSFQGALYNEQFFGPGTRLTVL.